Presented here are 9 T cell receptor beta chains from one specimen sequenced in a study of T cells in Graves' hyperthyroidism and ophthalmopathy. Regions amplified from RNA transcripts were the TCR beta CDR3 regions. The primer set for the first-round RT-PCR of the TCR CDR3 was HTBI. TCRdb re-called the multiplex PCR reads through MiXCR, storing one row per CDR3 protein. Seen here are about 500,000 distinct CDR3 sequences, 40% to 50% observed once, and the top ten hold about 40%. Material for sequencing was peripheral blood or thyroid tissue (not recorded which). The receptors shown here come from an adult woman with Graves' disease, either hyperthyroidism or ophthalmopathy (not recorded which).

A remark on this clonotype: A read error is possible here, since a much larger clone lies one base away. The chain employs TRBV20-1 and TRBJ2-7; 7 bases are a match to TRBD2. V lost 4 bases and J lost 2; bases outside the gene matches: 11. The germline V gene encodes CDR1 DFQATT and CDR2 SNEGSKA (reference sequence). The CDR3 contains 15 residues. The CDR3 nucleotides are TGCAGTGCTACCGTCAGGCTAGCGGCAACCTACGAGCAGTACTTC. Residues: CSATVRLAATYEQYF.

The chain is built from TRBV7-9 and TRBJ1-6; D remains ambiguous. Germline V gives CDR1 SEHNR, CDR2 FQNEAQ (reference sequence). Trimming cost V 5 bases and J 7 bases, with 9 bases left between them. This CDR3 contains 13 residues. The CDR3 nucleotides are TGTGCCAGCAGCGGATCGGAAAATTCACCCCTCCACTTT. This translates into CASSGSENSPLHF.

Only a few counts were recorded for this clonotype. The chain has TRBV29-1 and TRBJ2-7, with TRBD1 identical over 10 bases. Germline CDR1 SQVTM, CDR2 ANQGSEA. The trim removed 8 bases at V and 6 bases at J, leaving 7 bases unmatched. CDR3 length equals 12 residues. CDR3 sequence reads: CSPRDRGLEQYF. The CDR3 DNA reads as TGCAGCCCGCGTGACAGGGGGCTCGAGCAGTACTTC.

V and J are TRBV5-1 and TRBJ2-5; D may be TRBD1 or TRBD2 (6 bases each). This CDR3 has 16 residues. The germline V gene has CDR1 SGHRS and CDR2 YFSETQ. V dropped 1 base and J dropped 1 base, with 14 bases sitting between them. CDR3 sequence (DNA): TGCGCCAGCAGCTTGAGTCGGGGGCCAGGCCAAGAGACCCAGTACTTC. Translation gives CASSLSRGPGQETQYF.

The chain recombines TRBV29-1 with TRBJ2-7, with D unclear. Germline CDR1 is SQVTM and CDR2 is ANQGSEA. V lost 2 bases to trimming and J lost 3 bases, with 8 bases between them. This CDR3 has 12 amino acids. This CDR3 reads CSVESQDYEQYF. CDR3 in DNA: TGCAGCGTTGAATCTCAAGACTACGAGCAGTACTTC.

V and J are TRBV20-1 and TRBJ2-2; 9 nucleotides line up with TRBD1. J gave up 3 bases and V 3 bases, and 2 bases lay outside the gene matches. This CDR3 has 14 amino acids. Germline V CDR1 and CDR2: DFQATT, SNEGSKA (reference sequence). The DNA for the CDR3 is TGCAGTGCTAGGAGGACAGGGGACACCGGGGAGCTGTTTTTT. This gives the protein CSARRTGDTGELFF.

This clonotype was counted only a few times. The rearrangement uses TRBV29-1 and TRBJ2-6, with TRBD2 matching 7 bases. The V segment lost 0 bases and the J segment 0 bases; nucleotides outside the gene matches: 2. In germline, CDR1 is SQVTM, CDR2 ANQGSEA. The CDR3 length is 16 residues. CDR3 sequence: CSVEDWGGSGANVLTF. The CDR3 DNA is TGCAGCGTTGAAGATTGGGGGGGCTCTGGGGCCAACGTCCTGACTTTC. Full variable domain (missing parts from reference TRBV29-1 and TRBJ2-6): SAVISQKPSRDICQRGTSLTIQCQVDSQVTMMFWYRQQPGQSLTLIATANQGSEATYESGFVIDKFPISRPNLTFSTLTVSNMSPEDSSIYLCSVEDWGGSGANVLTFGAGSRLTVL.

Comments on this clonotype: Sequence at one end of the junction differs from germline and may be a read error. The V gene is TRBV6-6, the J gene TRBJ2-7; the D is unclear. Germline V gene lookup returns CDR1 MNHNY and CDR2 SVGAGI (reference sequence). This CDR3 is 14 amino acids long. For the CDR3, the DNA is TGCGCCAGCACCGAATCTACTAATTCCTACGAGCAGTACTTC. This translates into CASTESTNSYEQYF.

In this sample, this clonotype turned up a few times. The chain employs TRBV7-9 and TRBJ2-1; D is possibly TRBD1 (6 bases). The germline V and J ends were trimmed by 5 bases and 8 bases, with 16 bases remaining between them. The CDR3 sequence is 14 residues long. Germline V gives CDR1 SEHNR, CDR2 FQNEAQ (reference sequence). CDR3 coding DNA: TGTGCCAGCAGCCGTGTAAAGGGGGTCGATGAGCAGTTCTTC. It yields the protein CASSRVKGVDEQFF.